The rows below give T cell receptor beta chains drawn from one sample of a study of IL-17A CD8 T cells in psoriatic arthritis synovium. Some clones are missing from TCRdb's copy, which holds only in-frame ones; the method was immunoSEQ multiplex PCR. The sample gives some 1,300 clones, approximately 70% of which show up once; 12% to 15% is in the top ten. The source material was IL-17A+ (IFN-gamma+/-) memory CD8+ T cells from synovial fluid. These receptors were taken from a human donor with psoriatic arthritis. Each CDR3 is given with its conserved first and last residue. Each record gives: J gene, V gene, clone size, D gene, CDR3 protein, CDR3 DNA. The D gene is left open where the match is weak. Only some rows state a clone size, as once, few, many or a class for expanded clones.

j_gene: TRBJ1-1; v_gene: TRBV29-1; abundance: -; d_gene: -; CDR3aa: CSVDSRDSMNTEAFF; CDR3nt: TGCAGCGTGGATAGTCGGGACTCAATGAACACTGAAGCTTTCTTT
j_gene: TRBJ1-1; v_gene: TRBV9; abundance: -; d_gene: -; CDR3aa: CASSVMGQTNTEAFF; CDR3nt: TGTGCCAGCAGCGTTATGGGTCAGACGAACACTGAAGCTTTCTTT
j_gene: TRBJ2-1; v_gene: TRBV5-1; abundance: -; d_gene: -; CDR3aa: CASSLEGNNEQFF; CDR3nt: TGCGCCAGCAGCTTGGAGGGGAACAATGAGCAGTTCTTC
j_gene: TRBJ1-5; v_gene: TRBV19; abundance: -; d_gene: -; CDR3aa: CASSIAGPQPQHF; CDR3nt: TGTGCCAGTAGTATAGCGGGGCCCCAGCCCCAGCATTTT
j_gene: TRBJ2-3; v_gene: TRBV4-1; abundance: few; d_gene: TRBD2; CDR3aa: CASSQDGAGVSTDTQYF; CDR3nt: TGCGCCAGCAGCCAAGACGGAGCGGGGGTTAGCACAGATACGCAGTATTTT
j_gene: TRBJ1-2; v_gene: TRBV19; abundance: -; d_gene: -; CDR3aa: CASSTRDVNYGYTF; CDR3nt: TGTGCCAGTAGTACCCGGGACGTTAACTATGGCTACACCTTC
j_gene: TRBJ2-3; v_gene: TRBV7-9; abundance: -; d_gene: TRBD1; CDR3aa: CASSFLTGGPTDTQYF; CDR3nt: TGTGCCAGCAGCTTCCTGACAGGGGGTCCCACAGATACGCAGTATTTT
j_gene: TRBJ2-7; v_gene: TRBV4-1; abundance: -; d_gene: -; CDR3aa: CASSQDRADEQYF; CDR3nt: TGCGCCAGCAGCCAAGACAGGGCTGACGAGCAGTACTTC
j_gene: TRBJ1-5; v_gene: TRBV10-1; abundance: -; d_gene: -; CDR3aa: CASSESKGSHPQHF; CDR3nt: TGCGCCAGCAGTGAGTCGAAAGGGAGTCATCCCCAGCATTTT
j_gene: TRBJ2-2; v_gene: TRBV6-1; abundance: -; d_gene: TRBD2; CDR3aa: CASSELAGGPGELFF; CDR3nt: TGTGCCAGCAGTGAACTAGCGGGGGGGCCCGGGGAGCTGTTTTTT
j_gene: TRBJ1-1; v_gene: TRBV4-1; abundance: -; d_gene: TRBD1; CDR3aa: CAISTGGMNTEAFF; CDR3nt: TGCGCCATATCGACAGGGGGGATGAACACTGAAGCTTTCTTT
j_gene: TRBJ2-2; v_gene: TRBV7-9; abundance: -; d_gene: TRBD2; CDR3aa: CASSATSGGGTGELFF; CDR3nt: TGTGCCAGCAGCGCAACTAGCGGGGGGGGCACCGGGGAGCTGTTTTTT
j_gene: TRBJ1-4; v_gene: TRBV5-1; abundance: -; d_gene: TRBD1; CDR3aa: CASNRTGEGTNEKLFF; CDR3nt: TGCGCCAGCAACAGGACAGGGGAGGGAACTAATGAAAAACTGTTTTTT
j_gene: TRBJ2-5; v_gene: TRBV6-6; abundance: -; d_gene: -; CDR3aa: CASTQEDYTETQYF; CDR3nt: TGTGCCAGCACCCAGGAAGATTATACAGAGACCCAGTACTTC
j_gene: TRBJ2-1; v_gene: TRBV19; abundance: -; d_gene: -; CDR3aa: CASSFSRAEQFF; CDR3nt: TGTGCCAGTAGTTTTTCGAGGGCCGAGCAGTTCTTC
j_gene: TRBJ1-5; v_gene: TRBV27; abundance: few; d_gene: -; CDR3aa: CASSPKETTYSNQPQHF; CDR3nt: TGTGCCAGCAGCCCGAAAGAAACTACCTATAGCAATCAGCCCCAGCATTTT
j_gene: TRBJ2-5; v_gene: TRBV7-3; abundance: -; d_gene: -; CDR3aa: CASSLIGGDQETQYF; CDR3nt: TGTGCCAGCAGCTTAATCGGGGGAGATCAAGAGACCCAGTACTTC
j_gene: TRBJ1-6; v_gene: TRBV19; abundance: -; d_gene: -; CDR3aa: CASSISSQDLNSPLHF; CDR3nt: TGTGCCAGTAGTATTAGTTCCCAGGACCTCAATTCACCCCTCCACTTT
j_gene: TRBJ2-1; v_gene: TRBV6-4; abundance: once; d_gene: -; CDR3aa: CASSDSGAGKQFF; CDR3nt: TGTGCCAGCAGTGACTCCGGAGCAGGGAAGCAGTTCTTC
j_gene: TRBJ2-1; v_gene: TRBV29-1; abundance: -; d_gene: TRBD2; CDR3aa: CSVETSRYYNEQFF; CDR3nt: TGCAGCGTTGAGACTAGCAGGTACTACAATGAGCAGTTCTTC
j_gene: TRBJ2-7; v_gene: TRBV9; abundance: few; d_gene: TRBD2; CDR3aa: CASSVGGGRYEQYF; CDR3nt: TGTGCCAGCAGCGTAGGGGGAGGGCGCTACGAGCAGTACTTC
j_gene: TRBJ1-5; v_gene: TRBV9; abundance: -; d_gene: TRBD1; CDR3aa: CASSATGELQPQHF; CDR3nt: TGTGCCAGCAGCGCGACAGGGGAACTTCAGCCCCAGCATTTT
j_gene: TRBJ2-1; v_gene: TRBV5-8; abundance: -; d_gene: -; CDR3aa: CASSAGQYNEQFF; CDR3nt: TGTGCCAGCAGCGCCGGACAGTACAATGAGCAGTTCTTC
j_gene: TRBJ2-5; v_gene: TRBV6-5; abundance: -; d_gene: TRBD2; CDR3aa: CATKGSGGGAETQYF; CDR3nt: TGTGCCACCAAAGGGAGTGGCGGGGGGGCTGAGACCCAGTACTTC
j_gene: TRBJ2-5; v_gene: TRBV6-1; abundance: -; d_gene: TRBD2; CDR3aa: CAVWNGGGWSETQYF; CDR3nt: TGTGCCGTCTGGAATGGCGGGGGGTGGTCGGAGACCCAGTACTTC
j_gene: TRBJ2-3; v_gene: TRBV6-4; abundance: -; d_gene: TRBD2; CDR3aa: CASSDTSGGADTQYF; CDR3nt: TGTGCCAGCAGTGACACTAGCGGGGGGGCAGATACGCAGTATTTT
j_gene: TRBJ1-5; v_gene: TRBV6-6; abundance: -; d_gene: -; CDR3aa: CASRIQRDQPQHF; CDR3nt: TGTGCCAGCAGGATTCAGAGGGATCAGCCCCAGCATTTT
j_gene: TRBJ1-2; v_gene: TRBV6-5; abundance: -; d_gene: -; CDR3aa: CASSYEGLYSYTF; CDR3nt: TGTGCCAGCAGTTACGAGGGTCTCTATAGCTACACCTTC
j_gene: TRBJ1-3; v_gene: TRBV11-1; abundance: few; d_gene: -; CDR3aa: CASSSYEGDPSGNTIYF; CDR3nt: TGTGCCAGCAGCTCCTACGAGGGGGACCCCTCTGGAAACACCATATATTTT
j_gene: TRBJ1-5; v_gene: TRBV5-5; abundance: -; d_gene: -; CDR3aa: CASSPVAGSPNQPQHF; CDR3nt: TGTGCCAGCAGCCCCGTTGCGGGGAGCCCAAATCAGCCCCAGCATTTT
j_gene: TRBJ2-5; v_gene: TRBV28; abundance: once; d_gene: -; CDR3aa: CASSLYGAGAGVKTQYF; CDR3nt: TGTGCCAGCAGTTTGTATGGGGCGGGGGCCGGCGTTAAGACCCAGTACTTC
j_gene: TRBJ2-3; v_gene: TRBV10-1; abundance: -; d_gene: TRBD2; CDR3aa: CASSASGRADTQYF; CDR3nt: TGCGCCAGCAGTGCTAGCGGGCGGGCAGATACGCAGTATTTT
j_gene: TRBJ1-6; v_gene: TRBV4-1; abundance: few; d_gene: -; CDR3aa: CASSQFPGFYNSPLHF; CDR3nt: TGCGCCAGCAGCCAATTCCCGGGGTTCTATAATTCACCCCTCCACTTT
j_gene: TRBJ1-2; v_gene: TRBV6-6; abundance: -; d_gene: -; CDR3aa: CASSYLQGNGYTF; CDR3nt: TGTGCCAGCAGTTACCTCCAGGGTAATGGCTACACCTTC
j_gene: TRBJ2-3; v_gene: TRBV9; abundance: -; d_gene: -; CDR3aa: CASSARGPTDTQYF; CDR3nt: TGTGCCAGCAGCGCTCGGGGCCCCACAGATACGCAGTATTTT
j_gene: TRBJ1-1; v_gene: TRBV9; abundance: -; d_gene: -; CDR3aa: CASSVAGDGTEAFF; CDR3nt: TGTGCCAGCAGCGTAGCCGGGGATGGCACTGAAGCTTTCTTT
j_gene: TRBJ1-2; v_gene: TRBV19; abundance: -; d_gene: -; CDR3aa: CASKDGGVYGYTF; CDR3nt: TGTGCCAGTAAAGATGGGGGGGTTTATGGCTACACCTTC
j_gene: TRBJ2-1; v_gene: TRBV7-6; abundance: -; d_gene: -; CDR3aa: CASSLATRDSGNEQFF; CDR3nt: TGTGCCAGCAGCTTAGCCACTCGGGACTCCGGGAATGAGCAGTTCTTC
j_gene: TRBJ2-5; v_gene: TRBV21-1; abundance: -; d_gene: -; CDR3aa: CATTCPGFQETQYF; CDR3nt: TGTGCCACGACCTGTCCCGGGTTTCAAGAGACCCAGTACTTC
j_gene: TRBJ1-4; v_gene: TRBV20-1; abundance: -; d_gene: -; CDR3aa: CSARPCEKLFF; CDR3nt: TGCAGTGCTAGACCGTGCGAAAAACTGTTTTTT
j_gene: TRBJ1-1; v_gene: TRBV5-8; abundance: -; d_gene: TRBD1; CDR3aa: CASSWDRLNTEAFF; CDR3nt: TGTGCCAGCAGCTGGGACAGGCTGAACACTGAAGCTTTCTTT
j_gene: TRBJ1-2; v_gene: TRBV9; abundance: -; d_gene: TRBD1; CDR3aa: CASSVSPTGPSYGYTF; CDR3nt: TGTGCCAGCAGCGTCTCTCCGACAGGGCCAAGCTATGGCTACACCTTC
j_gene: TRBJ1-2; v_gene: TRBV29-1; abundance: -; d_gene: -; CDR3aa: CSVEVPSLNVGDGYTF; CDR3nt: TGCAGCGTTGAAGTTCCCAGCCTCAATGTTGGAGATGGCTACACCTTC
j_gene: TRBJ2-1; v_gene: TRBV18; abundance: -; d_gene: TRBD2; CDR3aa: CASSLSGGGFNEQFF; CDR3nt: TGTGCCAGCTCACTAAGCGGGGGCGGCTTTAATGAGCAGTTCTTC
j_gene: TRBJ1-1; v_gene: TRBV5-1; abundance: -; d_gene: -; CDR3aa: CASSHFTNTEAFF; CDR3nt: TGCGCCAGCAGCCACTTCACGAACACTGAAGCTTTCTTT
j_gene: TRBJ1-2; v_gene: TRBV6-6; abundance: -; d_gene: -; CDR3aa: CASSPQVGYGYTF; CDR3nt: TGTGCCAGCAGTCCACAGGTTGGCTATGGCTACACCTTC
j_gene: TRBJ2-5; v_gene: TRBV6-6; abundance: -; d_gene: -; CDR3aa: CASSYSGPQETQYF; CDR3nt: TGTGCCAGCAGTTACTCCGGACCCCAAGAGACCCAGTACTTC
j_gene: TRBJ2-5; v_gene: TRBV4-1; abundance: -; d_gene: -; CDR3aa: CASSRKTGETQYF; CDR3nt: TGCGCCAGCAGCCGGAAGACGGGGGAGACCCAGTACTTC
j_gene: TRBJ1-1; v_gene: TRBV5-6; abundance: -; d_gene: TRBD1; CDR3aa: CASSPDLGQSNTEAFF; CDR3nt: TGTGCCAGCAGCCCGGATTTGGGACAGTCGAACACTGAAGCTTTCTTT
j_gene: TRBJ2-7; v_gene: TRBV9; abundance: few; d_gene: -; CDR3aa: CASSVGVGVSYEQYF; CDR3nt: TGTGCCAGCAGCGTAGGGGTAGGGGTATCCTACGAGCAGTACTTC
j_gene: TRBJ2-1; v_gene: TRBV21-1; abundance: -; d_gene: -; CDR3aa: CARGGTGPQFF; CDR3nt: TGTGCCAGGGGGGGGACAGGTCCTCAGTTCTTC
j_gene: TRBJ2-3; v_gene: TRBV5-8; abundance: -; d_gene: TRBD2; CDR3aa: CASSLMASGWENTQYF; CDR3nt: TGTGCCAGCAGCTTGATGGCTAGCGGATGGGAAAATACGCAGTATTTT
j_gene: TRBJ2-4; v_gene: TRBV14; abundance: -; d_gene: TRBD2; CDR3aa: CASSQTSGGAKNIQYF; CDR3nt: TGTGCCAGCAGCCAGACTAGCGGGGGGGCCAAAAACATTCAGTACTTC
j_gene: TRBJ2-7; v_gene: TRBV7-6; abundance: -; d_gene: -; CDR3aa: CASSPLGETSYEQYF; CDR3nt: TGTGCCAGCAGTCCACTCGGGGAGACATCCTACGAGCAGTACTTC
j_gene: TRBJ1-1; v_gene: TRBV4-1; abundance: -; d_gene: -; CDR3aa: CASRTQVTGENTEAFF; CDR3nt: TGCGCCAGCAGAACCCAGGTTACCGGGGAGAACACTGAAGCTTTCTTT
j_gene: TRBJ1-4; v_gene: TRBV5-5; abundance: -; d_gene: -; CDR3aa: CASSSDLNEKLFF; CDR3nt: TGTGCCAGCAGCTCGGACTTAAATGAAAAACTGTTTTTT
j_gene: TRBJ1-1; v_gene: TRBV7-9; abundance: -; d_gene: -; CDR3aa: CASSLAGQGGVNTEAFF; CDR3nt: TGTGCCAGCAGCTTAGCAGGTCAGGGAGGGGTGAACACTGAAGCTTTCTTT
j_gene: TRBJ1-3; v_gene: TRBV7-9; abundance: -; d_gene: -; CDR3aa: CASSFLGGGNTIYF; CDR3nt: TGTGCCAGCAGCTTTTTGGGTGGTGGAAACACCATATATTTT
j_gene: TRBJ2-1; v_gene: TRBV5-4; abundance: once; d_gene: -; CDR3aa: CASSLRGHANEQFF; CDR3nt: TGTGCCAGCAGCTTACGGGGGCATGCGAATGAGCAGTTCTTC
j_gene: TRBJ2-1; v_gene: TRBV13; abundance: -; d_gene: TRBD2; CDR3aa: CASSLGGRRRGQFF; CDR3nt: TGTGCCAGCAGCTTAGGCGGGAGGAGGAGGGGGCAGTTCTTC